This record looks at one T cell receptor beta chain sequence and its context. Authors' analysis steps: By means of reference gene primer amplification, nucleated cell counts were estimated. The table came from immunoSEQ multiplex PCR; TCRdb's copy has only in-frame clones and leaves some out. V, J and clone size were drawn from that table, and D and trimming were deduced from the DNA. The sample gives about 220,000 clones, more than 65% of which show up once; 9.7% is in the top ten. Germline V CDR1 and CDR2: SGHRS, YFSETQ. The CDR3 sequence is 15 residues long. Trimming cost V 0 bases and J 3 bases; bases outside gene matches: 5. This specimen belongs to a study of blood T cell repertoires in COVID-19. Overall study context: The origin of the acute and convalescent COVID-19 samples was the United States, Italy and Spain. T cells, B-cell-depleted T cells, or PBMCs supplied cDNA or gDNA.

The TCR originated in a man aged 50-59 years with active or convalescent COVID-19. The chain couples TRBV5-1 to TRBJ1-2; 7 bases align to TRBD1. The sequenced material came from peripheral blood. The CDR3 DNA reads as TGCGCCAGCAGCTTGGCCGTAGGGGGCGACTATGGCTACACCTTC. Residues: CASSLAVGGDYGYTF.